The text below deals with one TCR beta chain. Its target is not known. Healthy people donating bone marrow made up the donors. The PCR made use of 60 Vbeta and 13 Jbeta primers. Repertoires were generated with immunoSEQ multiplex PCR, while TCRdb's copy carries only in-frame clones and drops some. This table holds more than 75,000 clones, about 80% found once. This entry belongs to a study of cytomegalovirus exposure and HLA in healthy donors. The overall study: Early release data held around 82 million unique TCRs from HLA-typed donors. The study's findings and limits: A later analysis linked a missense variant in DCLRE1C to the trimming of TCR beta V and J genes. The study assumed roughly uniform donor sequencing depth for presence/absence analyses.

This CDR3 spans 13 amino acids. V was clipped by 6 bases and J by 8 bases, with 16 bases between them. Germline CDR1 and CDR2: SGHAT and FQNNGV. This chain links TRBV11-2 with TRBJ1-2; possible D gene TRBD1, 6 bases. The sample consisted of PBMCs. This clonotype originated in a man under 40 in good health and CMV-seronegative. The CDR3 nucleotides read TGTGCCAGCAGGGGCACAGGGTGGCAAGGCTACACCTTC. Protein: CASRGTGWQGYTF.